Below are 8 T cell receptor beta chains sequenced from a single sample in a study of immune heterogeneity within non-small cell lung tumors (dated by TCRdb to the late 2010s). TCRdb records HiSeq X Ten as the sequencer. The TCR beta CDR3 region was amplified with a multiplex PCR system whose first round of around 11 cycles used 32 V-gene forward primers and 13 J-gene reverse primers. TCRdb reanalyzed the raw reads on its own, using fastp at Q25 for trimming and MiXCR for clone calling, and kept in-frame beta chains. Records with the same CDR3 protein are collapsed into one entry carrying the most frequent genes and DNA. The sample profile shows roughly 10,000 distinct CDR3 sequences; about 17% of them were found once. The top ten clones comprise around 3.6% of the sample. The TCR template was genomic DNA extracted from bulk tumor tissue, and around 610 ng of gDNA was amplified for each sample. During surgery, multiple biopsies were taken from each primary tumor, with sampling sites spaced as far apart as possible within the tumor mass. The study cohort was described as untreated and was composed of newly diagnosed NSCLC cases undergoing curative surgery.

What was sequenced was lung tumor tissue. The receptor source for this set is a man aged 35 to 55 with non-small cell lung cancer.

In this sample, this clonotype is medium-sized. J is TRBJ2-7 and V is TRBV28, with TRBD2 matching 11 bases. This CDR3 is built from 14 residues. Germline V gives CDR1 MDHEN, CDR2 SYDVKM. After removal of 3 bases from V and 2 bases from J, the junction contained 0 bases not matched to a gene. The CDR3 protein is CASSLTSGTYEQYF. Written as DNA, the CDR3 is TGTGCCAGCAGTTTGACTAGCGGGACCTACGAGCAGTACTTC.

The chain employs TRBV19 and TRBJ2-3, with 11 bases identical to TRBD2. The CDR3 extends over 13 amino acids. The germline V gene has CDR1 LNHDA and CDR2 SQIVND (reference sequence). The trim removed 4 bases at V and 8 bases at J, leaving 2 bases unmatched. The chain's CDR3 is CASSTGTSGTQYF. CDR3 nucleotides: TGTGCCAGTAGTACGGGGACTAGCGGTACGCAGTATTTT.

This chain's CDR3 is CASSLSGAGTGQETQYF. The CDR3 region has the DNA TGCGCCAGCAGCTTGTCGGGAGCCGGGACAGGTCAAGAGACCCAGTACTTC. This sequence joins TRBV5-1 and TRBJ2-5, with 8 positions matching TRBD1. The V gene end was trimmed by 1 base and the J gene end by 2 bases; junction bases not matched to a gene: 10. Germline values: CDR1 SGHRS, CDR2 YFSETQ. CDR3 length: 17 amino acids.

This clonotype was detected ten times or more. The genes are TRBV28 and TRBJ1-6, with no clear D. The CDR3 runs 12 residues. V was pared by 2 bases and J by 8 bases, with 4 bases between. Germline V lookup: CDR1 MDHEN, CDR2 SYDVKM. The CDR3 spells CASSLGHSPLHF. CDR3 coding DNA: TGTGCCAGCAGTTTAGGGCATTCACCCCTCCACTTT.

By frequency in the sample, this clonotype is medium-sized. The chain combines TRBV6-2 or TRBV6-3 with TRBJ1-6, with TRBD1 identical over 7 bases. The V segment lost 6 bases and the J segment 6 bases; nucleotides outside the gene matches: 8. The CDR3 sequence is 15 residues long. The germline gives CDR1 MNHEY, CDR2 SVGEGT. The CDR3 coding sequence is TGTGCCAGCAGAACGGGACAGCGAATTAATTCACCCCTCCACTTT. Translation gives CASRTGQRINSPLHF.

This clonotype was detected ten times or more. The chain is built from TRBV28 and TRBJ2-5; the match to TRBD1 covers 8 bases. Germline V gene lookup returns CDR1 MDHEN and CDR2 SYDVKM. J lost 6 bases, V lost 3 bases, and 9 bases had no gene match. CDR3 length equals 15 residues. The CDR3 bases are TGTGCCAGCAGTTTTGGGGCAGGGGGCATAAAGACCCAGTACTTC. It specifies CASSFGAGGIKTQYF.

This clonotype was counted many times. Here the CDR3 reads CSGGGSYTDTQYF. The CDR3, as DNA: TGCAGTGGAGGCGGGAGTTACACAGATACGCAGTATTTT. This chain connects TRBV20-1 to TRBJ2-3, with TRBD2 identical over 7 bases. The CDR3 has 13 residues. V gave up 7 bases and J gave up 2 bases; unmatched junction bases: 6. CDR1 DFQATT and CDR2 SNEGSKA come from the germline V gene (reference sequence).

A few counts support this clonotype. This could be a read error, since a much larger clone is one nucleotide away. The CDR3 carries no conserved terminal phenylalanine or tryptophan, so it likely arises from a read error. The chain couples TRBV18 to TRBJ1-1; D ambiguous. The CDR3 extends over 13 amino acids. Per the germline V gene, CDR1 is KGHSH and CDR2 is LQKENI. Trimming removed 6 bases from V and 8 bases from J, with 16 bases in between. CDR3 region: CASSPTRPAEAFL. CDR3 sequence (DNA): TGTGCCAGCTCCCCTACACGCCCAGCCGAAGCTTTCCTT.